This paragraph covers one TCR beta chain sequence. This sample was taken from a study of blood T cell repertoires in COVID-19. CDR3 length equals 13 residues. The V end was cut by 6 bases, the J end by 4 bases, with 12 bases between. Germline CDR1 reads WNHNN; CDR2 reads SYGVQD (reference sequence). This table comes from immunoSEQ multiplex PCR, and its TCRdb copy is limited to in-frame clones, with some not included. The table records around 130,000 clones, 70% to 90% of them present only once. V and J are TRBV10-1 and TRBJ1-1, with a weak D call TRBD1 (6 bases). This TCR came from a human donor in a cohort sampled during active COVID-19. Sequenced: peripheral blood. CDR3 amino acids: CASSWGGGTEAFF. The CDR3 DNA follows: TGCGCCAGCAGCTGGGGAGGGGGCACTGAAGCTTTCTTT.